The sequence of this TCR beta chain was determined in a study of cytomegalovirus exposure and HLA in healthy donors. Per the germline V gene, CDR1 is SGDLS and CDR2 is YYNGEE. Trimming stripped 4 bases from V and 3 bases from J, with 11 bases between. The CDR3 extends over 13 amino acids. General study results and limits: Evidence from a later analysis indicated that most CMV-associated TCR beta chains looked HLA-restricted. Some highly shared sequence variants likely arose as a pipeline artifact. Both high specificity and high sensitivity reportedly marked the classifier's diagnosis of cytomegalovirus status.

It was with 60 Vbeta and 13 Jbeta primers that the PCR ran. Sequenced by immunoSEQ multiplex PCR; TCRdb stores in-frame clones only, minus some. The sample shows approximately 190,000 clones, 87% of them seen only once. The count of this clone is one. Its antigen is not known. The chain has TRBV9 and TRBJ2-7; TRBD2 is a possible D gene (6 bases). This TCR derives from a man under 40 in good health and CMV-seronegative. Sequences were obtained from PBMCs. The CDR3 nucleotides are TGTGCCAGCAGCCGGGGGTCCGTCTACGAGCAGTACTTC. This sequence encodes CASSRGSVYEQYF.